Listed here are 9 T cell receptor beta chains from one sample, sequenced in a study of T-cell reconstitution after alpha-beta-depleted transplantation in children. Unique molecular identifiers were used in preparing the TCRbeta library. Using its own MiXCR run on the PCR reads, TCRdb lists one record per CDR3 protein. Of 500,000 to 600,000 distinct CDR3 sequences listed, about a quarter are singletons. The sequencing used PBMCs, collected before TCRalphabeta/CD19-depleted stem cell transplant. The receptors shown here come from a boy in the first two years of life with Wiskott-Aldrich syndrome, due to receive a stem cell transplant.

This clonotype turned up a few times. The CDR3 bases are TGTGCCAGCAGCCCCCCGGGACTAGCTCACTATGAGCAGTTCTTC. This codes for CASSPPGLAHYEQFF. V is TRBV6-1 and J is TRBJ2-1; 9 nucleotides align to TRBD2. Trimming took 6 bases from V and 8 from J; bases not matched to a gene: 11. The V gene's germline CDR1 is MNHNS and CDR2 SASEGT. The CDR3 runs 15 residues.

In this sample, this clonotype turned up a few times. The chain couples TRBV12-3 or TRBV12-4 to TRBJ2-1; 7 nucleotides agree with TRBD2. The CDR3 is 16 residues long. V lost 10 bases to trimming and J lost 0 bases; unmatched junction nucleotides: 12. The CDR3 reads CANTISGPSSYNEQFF. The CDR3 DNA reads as TGTGCCAACACCATTAGCGGGCCCAGCTCCTACAATGAGCAGTTCTTC.

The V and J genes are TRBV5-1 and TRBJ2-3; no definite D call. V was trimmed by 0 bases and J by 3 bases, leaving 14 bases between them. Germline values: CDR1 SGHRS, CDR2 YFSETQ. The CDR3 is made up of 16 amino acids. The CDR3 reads CASSLAQVWGTDTQYF. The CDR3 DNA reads TGCGCCAGCAGCTTGGCCCAGGTCTGGGGAACAGATACGCAGTATTTT.

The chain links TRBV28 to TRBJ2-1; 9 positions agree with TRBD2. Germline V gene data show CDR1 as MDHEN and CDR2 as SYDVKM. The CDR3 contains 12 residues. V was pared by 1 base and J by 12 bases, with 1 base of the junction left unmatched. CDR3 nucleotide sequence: TGTGCCAGCAGTTTATTACTAGCGGGGCAGTTCTTC. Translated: CASSLLLAGQFF.

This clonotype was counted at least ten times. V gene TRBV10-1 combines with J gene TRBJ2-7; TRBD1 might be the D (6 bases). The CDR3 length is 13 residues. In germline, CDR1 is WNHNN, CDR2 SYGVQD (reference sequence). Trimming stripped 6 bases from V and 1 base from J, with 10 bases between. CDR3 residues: CASSRDTSYEQYF. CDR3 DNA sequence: TGCGCCAGCAGCCGGGACACTTCCTACGAGCAGTACTTC.

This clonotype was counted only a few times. CDR3 amino acids: CATSDSNRVAGYTF. The CDR3 nucleotides are TGTGCCACCAGTGATTCAAACAGGGTGGCTGGCTACACCTTC. This rearrangement joins TRBV24-1 to TRBJ1-2, with D perhaps TRBD1 (6 bases). Trimming shortened V by 2 bases and J by 7 bases, and 13 bases separated the two germline ends. Germline lookup yields CDR1 KGHDR and CDR2 SFDVKD. CDR3 length: 14 residues.

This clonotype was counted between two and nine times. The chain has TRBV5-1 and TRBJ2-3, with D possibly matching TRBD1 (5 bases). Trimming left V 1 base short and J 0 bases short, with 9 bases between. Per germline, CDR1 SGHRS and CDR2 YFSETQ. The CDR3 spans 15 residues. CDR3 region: CASSLQGSSTDTQYF. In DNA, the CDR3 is TGCGCCAGCAGCTTGCAGGGAAGTAGCACAGATACGCAGTATTTT. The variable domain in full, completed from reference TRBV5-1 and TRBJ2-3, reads KAGVTQTPRYLIKTRGQQVTLSCSPISGHRSVSWYQQTPGQGLQFLFEYFSETQRNKGNFPGRFSGRQFSNSRSEMNVSTLELGDSALYLCASSLQGSSTDTQYFGPGTRLTVL.

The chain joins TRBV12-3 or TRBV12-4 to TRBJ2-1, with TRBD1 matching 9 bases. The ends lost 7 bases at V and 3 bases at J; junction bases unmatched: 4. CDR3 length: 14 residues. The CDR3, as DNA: TGTGCCAGCAACACGGGACAGGGCTACAATGAGCAGTTCTTC. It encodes CASNTGQGYNEQFF.

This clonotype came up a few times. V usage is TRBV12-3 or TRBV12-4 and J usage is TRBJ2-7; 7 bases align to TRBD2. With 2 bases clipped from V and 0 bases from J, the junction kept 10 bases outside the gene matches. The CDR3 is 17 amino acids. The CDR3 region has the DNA TGTGCCAGCAGTTTAAGTAGTTCTAGCGGAGTCTCCTACGAGCAGTACTTC. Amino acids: CASSLSSSSGVSYEQYF.